This T cell receptor (beta chain) was observed in a study of blood T cell repertoires in COVID-19. Background on the study: Spain, Italy and the United States supplied samples that represented acute and convalescent COVID-19.

Germline loops: CDR1 MNHEY, CDR2 SMNVEV (reference sequence). CDR3 length equals 17 residues. The V and J ends lost 2 bases and 6 bases, in that order; junction bases with no gene match: 11. Assay used: immunoSEQ multiplex PCR; TCRdb lists only in-frame clones, some missing. The repertoire includes approximately 160,000 clones, approximately 86% of them detected once, and 0.55% to 0.6% sits in the top ten. The receptor comes from a man in his sixties with COVID-19, enrolled during active disease. The V call is TRBV27, the J call TRBJ1-5; TRBD1 matches 9 bases. The sequencing sample was made of peripheral blood. This CDR3 is CASSLGTGSTVGQPQHF. Here the CDR3 DNA reads TGTGCCAGCAGTTTAGGGACAGGGTCCACGGTGGGTCAGCCCCAGCATTTT.